This T cell receptor (beta chain) is drawn from a study of cytomegalovirus exposure and HLA in healthy donors (TCRdb year 2017). Looking at the study overall: An earlier analysis of 587 of the donors reported approximately 300 Gb of sequence data and 95 million to 140 million unique TCR beta sequences obtained from about 170 million T cells. An early release that covered about 600 HLA-typed donors contained approximately 300 gigabases of sequencing data and about 84 million unique TCR sequences. Of the 300 to 450 genotyped donors, less than 85% were placed in the genetic ancestry cluster associated with self-reported Caucasian donors. The aim of the study was to test whether cataloging public T cell receptors could identify signatures of past pathogen exposure. Using immunosequencing, the study profiled T cell repertoires from 550 to 750 subjects and related those repertoires to cytomegalovirus serostatus. Along with the approximately 620-subject first cohort, a separate validation cohort of around 120 different subjects was used. To predict cytomegalovirus infection status, the study combined high-throughput TCR immunosequencing, statistical association of individual TCRs with disease status, and machine learning. A later analysis re-examined previously published TCR beta repertoires from roughly 720 donors and added high-resolution HLA genotyping to investigate patterns of TCR occurrence. Rather than drawing on any new phenotypic data, the later analysis identified candidate immune exposures from TCR beta sequences and the way those sequences occurred across donors. To decide whether each TCR beta V gene segment behaved as functional or pseudogenic, an earlier analysis of approximately 590 of the donors relied on high-throughput TCR beta sequencing. Donor age, sex, ethnicity and CMV serostatus were compiled alongside the repertoire data. A later genetic analysis used genome-wide SNP genotypes for about three fifths of the 666 donors, treating that subset as a discovery cohort. All discovery cohort repertoires had been generated using a single sequencing platform. Class I and class II HLA loci were covered by the typing at four-digit resolution. Typing coverage varied by locus: roughly 620-630 donors for A, B, C, DRB1 and DQB1; more than 500 for DQA1; more than 600 for DPA1; about 450 for DPB1. A handful of DR-DQ haplotypes were handled as single units for association and clustering because linkage in the cohort was strong. On average, roughly 240,000 unique TCR beta nucleotide sequences were sequenced per donor among some 430 genotyped donors of the cohort, with roughly 18% of those sequences being non-productive.

The CDR3 runs 16 amino acids, cysteine and phenylalanine included. Only the CDR3 DNA stays, 48 bases, in frame from base 1. Germline trimming: 6 bases from V, 2 bases from J; junction bases outside gene matches: 11. The germline V gene (reference sequence) supplies CDR1 LNHDA and CDR2 SQIVND. Libraries were prepared through the immunoSEQ multiplex PCR assay. For the multiplex PCR, a mixture combining 60 forward primers for TCR Vbeta segments and 13 reverse primers for TCR Jbeta segments was used. Amplification of the CDR3 region of rearranged TCR beta genes was performed with a multiplex PCR assay on genomic DNA. The amplified TCR beta libraries were sequenced on the Illumina HiSeq System as 87-base-pair reads. In the source study's methods: A later analysis counted approximately 74 million unique TCR beta chains across the 650 to 700 repertoires, and around 12 million of these chains were shared by at least two donors. Raw reads were error-corrected and collapsed into unique sequences with a nearest-neighbor algorithm that merged closely related sequences to remove PCR and sequencing errors. CDR3 sequences were aligned to IMGT reference sequences to assign V, D and J gene segments. For a sequence to be retained, at least a six-nucleotide match to both a V gene segment and a J gene segment was required. A rearrangement counted as productive if the CDR3 had no stop codons and remained in frame with V and J, and every other rearrangement counted as non-productive. Following IMGT convention, CDR3 was defined as the stretch from the second conserved V-encoded cysteine up to the conserved J-encoded phenylalanine. The earlier analysis of 500 to 650 of the donors excluded any sequence lacking an unambiguous match to a single V gene segment. An earlier analysis of a few hundred of the donors called V segments functional above 56.7% productive rearrangements and segregating when the between-donor standard deviation exceeded 5%. A statistical classification framework was developed to diagnose cytomegalovirus status using the catalog of TCR beta chain sequences. In a later analysis, V and J genes were assigned by comparing TCR nucleotide sequences against IMGT/GENE-DB human TR gene sequences. Using the TCRdist pipeline, a later analysis assigned CDR3 sequences along with most-parsimonious VDJ recombination scenarios. A later analysis defined each TCR beta chain by its CDR3 amino acid sequence plus V-gene family, and excluded reads lacking a unique V-gene family. As a way to deal with suspected cross-contamination and a sequencing artifact, a later analysis dropped hundreds of nucleotide sequences that were highly shared and had low generation probability. A later analysis calculated a clonal expansion index for each public chain from normalized within-repertoire ranks of inferred template counts. In a later analysis, generation probabilities were computed with a VDJ recombination model fitted to out-of-frame rearrangements, and the resulting probabilities were checked against IGoR. In a later analysis, TCR-TCR, TCR-HLA and TCR-CMV co-occurrence was scored with hypergeometric tests, and a repertoire-size bias correction was applied to TCR pairs. In a later analysis, false discovery rates were estimated by permuting HLA or CMV assignments 20 times. A later analysis grouped co-occurring TCRs with DBSCAN, adding TCRdist sequence similarity when clustering within HLA-allele-positive subsets. For co-occurrence clustering, repertoires with fewer than 30,000 or more than 120,000 public chains were excluded, along with five repertoires with anomalous nucleotide sharing. Not all clones reach the TCRdb copy of this immuneACCESS table, which keeps in-frame sequences only. Checked studies attribute under half of the gap to unresolved V genes and leave the rest unexplained. The V and J calls and the clone size are those of that table, but D and trimming were determined from the DNA. The sample table lists some 170,000 clones, roughly 80% of them with a count of one. The ten largest make up roughly 4.9% of the sample.

Overall results and qualifications from the work: Because counts were too low, about 18 rarely observed V segments, including chromosome 9 orphons, were excluded from the earlier analysis of a few hundred of the donors. Presence/absence analyses assumed roughly uniform sequencing depth across donors, an assumption that may not hold. Most CMV-associated TCR beta chains appeared to be HLA-restricted in a later analysis, and the HLA associations seemed to be driven largely by CMV exposure. Because HLA typing was unavailable for some donors at each locus, only the typed subset was used in association tests. A few of the identified cytomegalovirus-associated TCR beta chains were confirmed in vitro to be specific for cytomegalovirus antigens. The study listed approximately 160 TCR beta chains as associated with cytomegalovirus. In a later analysis, TCR association rates were found to vary across HLA loci, with the most associated TCRs seen for DRB1 alleles and the fewest for HLA-C alleles. Linkage disequilibrium might explain the correlated functional status among segregating V segments, but an unknown experimental factor could not be excluded. In an earlier analysis of more than 500 of the donors, most TCR beta V segments appeared in productive rearrangements about 90% or about 30% of the time, broadly matching IMGT annotations. Most TCR sequences were seen in very few donors, while some public TCRs were found in many individuals. In a later analysis, HLA-associated TCR beta chains were found to be more clonally expanded and to have lower generation probabilities than equally common non-associated chains. A group of highly shared sequence variants was considered likely to be a technical artifact of the sequencing pipeline. Compared with the approximately 700-donor mean, donors in an Asian-associated ancestry cluster had fewer N-insertions in productive TCRs, according to a later genetic analysis. A later analysis reported that several top co-occurrence clusters appeared linked to parvovirus B19, influenza, CMV and Epstein-Barr virus. Cytomegalovirus status was reported to be diagnosed by the classifier with high specificity and sensitivity in both the original and validation cohorts. When HLA alleles, especially DR and DQ, strongly co-occurred, TCR associations were difficult to assign to individual alleles. CMV serostatus was the only immune exposure information available for the cohort. In this cohort, only TCR beta chains were sequenced, and detectable features were limited by the absence of alpha or paired-chain data. Specific HLA alleles were associated with roughly 17,000 TCR beta sequences at a false discovery rate of 0.05 in a later analysis. The authors suggested that the approach could potentially be extended to other disease states and immunological phenotypes. In a later genetic analysis, a missense DCLRE1C variant was associated with V-gene and J-gene trimming of TCR beta chains, and the association was replicated in an independent cohort. A further reported finding was that TCR beta sequences accurately predicted the HLA-A and HLA-B alleles for most subjects in the first cohort. Some IMGT-functional V segments, including TRBV6-2 and TRBV6-3, could not be told apart with the 87-base-pair reads, so those segments were excluded.

The cohort was made up of roughly 670 healthy bone marrow donors. At the time of sampling, every cohort member was nominally healthy, though immune exposures that went unrecorded were likely present. The donor tested CMV seropositive, placing the donor among the 250 to 350 seropositive members of the cohort. A peripheral blood sample was provided by each donor, and peripheral blood mononuclear cells were used for TCR beta sequencing. The Qiagen DNeasy Blood Extraction Kit was used to extract genomic DNA from the blood cell samples. With regard to this clone: Its target antigen remains unknown. The input lacks base qualities; no much larger clone sits a single base away.

The receptor was isolated from a woman younger than 30 in good health and CMV-seropositive. The sample taken for sequencing was PBMCs. The sequence links TRBV19 to TRBJ2-7; TRBD1 agrees with 9 junctional bases. The DNA sequence follows: TGTGCCAGTAGCAAAGGCTTGGGACAGGGAACCTACGAGCAGTACTTC. This translates into CASSKGLGQGTYEQYF.